Each of the 17 T cell receptor beta chains below was sequenced from the same sample in a study of blood T cell repertoires in COVID-19. Repertoires were generated with immunoSEQ multiplex PCR, while TCRdb's copy carries only in-frame clones and drops some. The sample lists a few hundred thousand clones, around 86% occurring once. The specimen sequenced was peripheral blood. These receptors came from a human donor in a cohort sampled during active COVID-19.

The sample holds many counts of this clone. The chain couples TRBV6-4 to TRBJ2-1; D gene unclear. Germline V gene data show CDR1 as MRHNA and CDR2 as SNTAGT. Trimming took off 2 bases at V and 8 bases at J, with 10 bases between the two ends. The CDR3 consists of 13 residues. In DNA, the CDR3 is TGTGCCAGCAGTGACGGAGATTCGGATGAGCAGTTCTTC. Translation: CASSDGDSDEQFF.

The CDR3 spells CASRPGTRYEQYF. CDR3 coding DNA: TGTGCCAGCAGACCCGGGACTCGTTACGAGCAGTACTTC. The chain is built from TRBV6-5 and TRBJ2-7; maybe TRBD2 (6 bases). Trimming shortened V by 6 bases and J by 4 bases, and 13 bases separated the two germline ends. The CDR3 totals 13 residues. CDR1 is MNHEY, CDR2 SVGAGI, per germline.

The chain has TRBV21-1 and TRBJ2-7; TRBD1 reflects the table's D call only, with no check against the DNA. TRBV21-1 is noted as a pseudogene. This CDR3 comprises 12 residues. Here the CDR3 DNA reads TGTGCCAGCCAGGGAATCTGGGACGAGCAGTACTTC. The encoded protein is CASQGIWDEQYF.

The chain joins TRBV19 to TRBJ1-4; 7 nucleotides agree with TRBD1. Germline V lookup: CDR1 LNHDA, CDR2 SQIVND (reference sequence). The V and J ends lost 5 bases and 6 bases, in that order; junction bases with no gene match: 6. The CDR3 covers 14 residues. Written as DNA, the CDR3 is TGTGCCAGTAGTCTCCGGGACAGAGATGAAAAACTGTTTTTT. Translating it yields CASSLRDRDEKLFF.

The V call is TRBV3-1 (or the pseudogene TRBV3-2), the J call TRBJ2-2; TRBD1 agrees at 9 bases. The CDR3 loop spans 16 amino acids. Germline CDR1 and CDR2: LGHDT and YNNKEL (reference sequence). With 4 bases clipped from V and 0 bases from J, the junction kept 3 bases outside the gene matches. CDR3 in DNA: TGTGCCAGCAGCCCTTGGGACAGGGCGAACACCGGGGAGCTGTTTTTT. This sequence encodes CASSPWDRANTGELFF.

This chain connects TRBV9 to TRBJ2-2; D call uncertain. CDR3 size: 17 residues. Germline assignment: CDR1 SGDLS and CDR2 YYNGEE. V was cut by 4 bases and J by 6 bases, with 22 bases left in between. The CDR3, as DNA: TGTGCCAGCAGCCCCGATCTCACTTCTTGGGCTCCCGGGGAGCTGTTTTTT. This gives the protein CASSPDLTSWAPGELFF.

This sequence joins TRBV19 and TRBJ2-7; TRBD1 might be the D (6 bases). V was pared by 5 bases and J by 2 bases, with 25 bases between. The CDR3 runs to 18 residues. Germline CDR1 reads LNHDA; CDR2 reads SQIVND (reference sequence). The CDR3: CASSPQGHYSEGAYEQYF. In nucleotides, the CDR3 is TGTGCCAGTAGTCCCCAAGGACATTACAGTGAGGGGGCCTACGAGCAGTACTTC.

This rearrangement joins TRBV10-3 to TRBJ1-2; no firm D call. Trimming removed 2 bases at V and 0 bases at J, with 10 bases between. Germline loops: CDR1 ENHRY, CDR2 SYGVKD. The CDR3 totals 15 residues. The CDR3 DNA is TGTGCCATCAGTGAGAACACCCTAGCTAACTATGGCTACACCTTC. It codes for CAISENTLANYGYTF.

This sequence joins TRBV7-2 and TRBJ2-7; 8 bases match TRBD1. With V trimmed by 2 bases and J by 7 bases, 7 bases remained unmatched. Germline V lookup: CDR1 SGHTA, CDR2 FQGNSA. This CDR3 has 14 residues. The chain's CDR3 is CASSLTGGEREQYF. The CDR3 nucleotides read TGTGCCAGCAGCTTAACAGGGGGAGAGAGGGAGCAGTACTTC.

Here the CDR3 DNA reads TGTGCCTGGAGTCCGGACAGGTTGAACACTGAAGCTTTCTTT. Translated: CAWSPDRLNTEAFF. The chain uses TRBV30 and TRBJ1-1, with TRBD1 matching 7 bases. The CDR3 sequence is 14 residues long. V was clipped by 2 bases and J by 0 bases; unmatched bases: 3. The germline V gene has CDR1 GTSNPN and CDR2 SVGIG (reference sequence).

This clone was recorded many times. The V call is TRBV3-1 (or the pseudogene TRBV3-2), the J call TRBJ2-5; 11 nucleotides align to TRBD2. With V trimmed by 4 bases and J by 2 bases, 6 bases remained unmatched. CDR1 is LGHDT and CDR2 is YNNKEL in the germline V gene (reference sequence). CDR3 length: 16 residues. CDR3 loop: CASSLNSGGAQETQYF. CDR3 coding DNA: TGTGCCAGCAGCCTCAATAGCGGGGGGGCACAAGAGACCCAGTACTTC.

The gene calls are TRBV20-1 and TRBJ2-1, with D uncertain. The CDR3 extends over 16 amino acids. V gave up 3 bases and J gave up 0 bases, with 15 bases separating them. From germline, CDR1 is DFQATT and CDR2 SNEGSKA (reference sequence). The CDR3 coding sequence is TGCAGTGCTAGTGGCATAACGCGGAGCTCCTACAATGAGCAGTTCTTC. Translating gives CSASGITRSSYNEQFF.

The J gene is TRBJ1-4, the V gene TRBV20-1; D ambiguous. This CDR3 contains 11 residues. In germline, CDR1 is DFQATT, CDR2 SNEGSKA (reference sequence). Trimming stripped 7 bases from V and 5 bases from J, with 8 bases between. CDR3 residues: CSGARNEKLFF. In DNA form, the CDR3 reads TGCAGTGGAGCGAGGAATGAAAAACTGTTTTTT.

The V call is TRBV2, the J call TRBJ2-3, with a possible D match to TRBD2 (6 bases). Germline V gives CDR1 SNHLY, CDR2 FYNNEI. Trimming took off 6 bases at V and 2 bases at J, with 15 bases between the two ends. This CDR3 comprises 15 residues. The CDR3 here is CASRGPGLHTDTQYF. CDR3 DNA sequence: TGTGCCAGCAGGGGACCGGGACTCCACACAGATACGCAGTATTTT.

This chain links TRBV19 with TRBJ2-1; 14 nucleotides line up with TRBD2. The CDR3 covers 17 residues. V lost 5 bases and J lost 9; bases outside the gene matches: 12. The germline V gene has CDR1 LNHDA and CDR2 SQIVND (reference sequence). As DNA, the CDR3 is TGTGCCAGTAGTCCCTGGGGACTAGCGGGGGTATCCGGTGAGCAGTTCTTC. Its protein is CASSPWGLAGVSGEQFF. The entire variable domain, with the rest obtained from reference TRBV19 and TRBJ2-1, is as follows: DGGITQSPKYLFRKEGQNVTLSCEQNLNHDAMYWYRQDPGQGLRLIYYSQIVNDFQKGDIAEGYSVSREKKESFPLTVTSAQKNPTAFYLCASSPWGLAGVSGEQFFGPGTRLTVL.

CDR3: CASSTTSGGETQYF. CDR3 coding DNA: TGTGCCAGCAGCACGACTAGCGGGGGAGAGACCCAGTACTTC. The chain uses TRBV7-9 and TRBJ2-5, with 12 bases aligning to TRBD2. V lost 5 bases, J lost 4 bases, and 2 bases stayed unmatched. Germline CDR1 reads SEHNR; CDR2 reads FQNEAQ (reference sequence). CDR3 length: 14 amino acids. The full variable domain, with the rest looked up from reference TRBV7-9 and TRBJ2-5, is DTGVSQNPRHKITKRGQNVTFRCDPISEHNRLYWYRQTLGQGPEFLTYFQNEAQLEKSRLLSDRFSAERPKGSFSTLEIQRTEQGDSAMYLCASSTTSGGETQYFGPGTRLLVL.

V is TRBV7-2 and J is TRBJ1-2; D unresolved. The CDR3 covers 14 residues. The V end lost 0 bases, the J end lost 4 bases, and 9 bases lay between the germline ends. CDR1 SGHTA and CDR2 FQGNSA come from the germline V gene. Written as DNA, the CDR3 is TGTGCCAGCAGCTTAGCCTTGGGAGCCTATGGCTACACCTTC. Residues: CASSLALGAYGYTF. Drawing the rest from reference TRBV7-2 and TRBJ1-2, the complete variable domain is GAGVSQSPSNKVTEKGKDVELRCDPISGHTALYWYRQSLGQGLEFLIYFQGNSAPDKSGLPSDRFSAERTGGSVSTLTIQRTQQEDSAVYLCASSLALGAYGYTFGSGTRLTVV.